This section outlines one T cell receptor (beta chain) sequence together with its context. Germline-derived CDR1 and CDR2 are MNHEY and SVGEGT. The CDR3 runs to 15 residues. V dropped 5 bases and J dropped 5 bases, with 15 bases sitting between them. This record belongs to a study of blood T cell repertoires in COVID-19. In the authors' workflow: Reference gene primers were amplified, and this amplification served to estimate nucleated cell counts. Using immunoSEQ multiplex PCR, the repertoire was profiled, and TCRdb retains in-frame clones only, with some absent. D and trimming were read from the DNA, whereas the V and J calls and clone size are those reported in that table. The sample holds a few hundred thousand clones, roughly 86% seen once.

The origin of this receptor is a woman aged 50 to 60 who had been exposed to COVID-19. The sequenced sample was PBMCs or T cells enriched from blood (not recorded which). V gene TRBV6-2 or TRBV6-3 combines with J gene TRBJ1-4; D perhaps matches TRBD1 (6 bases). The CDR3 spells CASSHRDKGNEKLFF. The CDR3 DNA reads TGTGCCAGCAGTCACCGGGACAAAGGGAATGAAAAACTGTTTTTT.